This T cell receptor beta chain stems from a study of OX40 agonist ivuxolimab in advanced cancers. At the level of the study: Dose-escalation cases comprised hepatocellular carcinoma, melanoma, renal cell or head and neck cancer.

The study's findings and limits: Averaging showed that CD8+ T cells had more expanded clones than CD4+ did.

V shed 5 bases, J shed 3 bases, and the junction held 7 bases outside the gene matches. CDR1 SGHAT and CDR2 FQNNGV come from the germline V gene. The CDR3 is 14 amino acids. Method: immunoSEQ multiplex PCR; TCRdb's copy keeps in-frame clones and lacks some. Of about 36,000 clones listed, approximately 90% were seen once; the top ten hold roughly 13%. This clone was detected a few times. Its cognate antigen is unknown. The chain has TRBV11-2 and TRBJ2-7; 7 nucleotides line up with TRBD1. The clonotype comes from an adult with an advanced solid tumor such as melanoma, head and neck, liver or kidney cancer. The material sequenced was CD4+ or CD8+ T cells sorted from blood, taken in a trial of the OX40 agonist ivuxolimab. In DNA form, the CDR3 reads TGTGCCAGCAGCCGGTTGGGGGACAGCTACGAGCAGTACTTC. Protein product: CASSRLGDSYEQYF.